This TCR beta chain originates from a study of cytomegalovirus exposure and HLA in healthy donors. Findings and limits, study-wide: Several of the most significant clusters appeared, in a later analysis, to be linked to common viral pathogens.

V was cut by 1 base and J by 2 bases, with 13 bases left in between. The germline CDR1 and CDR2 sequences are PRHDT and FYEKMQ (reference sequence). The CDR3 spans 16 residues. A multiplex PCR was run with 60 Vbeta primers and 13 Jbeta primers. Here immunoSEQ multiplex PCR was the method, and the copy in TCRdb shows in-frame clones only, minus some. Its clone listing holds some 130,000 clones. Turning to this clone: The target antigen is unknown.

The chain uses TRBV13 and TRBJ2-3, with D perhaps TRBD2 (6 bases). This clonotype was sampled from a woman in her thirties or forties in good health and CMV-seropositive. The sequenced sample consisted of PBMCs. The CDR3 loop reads CASSLEEGGDTDTQYF. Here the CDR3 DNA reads TGTGCCAGCAGCTTAGAGGAGGGTGGAGACACAGATACGCAGTATTTT.